This TCR beta chain stems from a study of cytomegalovirus exposure and HLA in healthy donors. Study-level results: Within an earlier analysis, most TCR beta V segments proved productive either about 90% or about 30% of the time. Analysis was carried out at a later point, and it linked a missense DCLRE1C variant to TCR beta V- and J-gene trimming.

Comment on this clone: Its antigen is unknown.

PCR used 60 Vbeta primers and 13 Jbeta primers. The protocol was immunoSEQ multiplex PCR, while the TCRdb copy is restricted to in-frame clones and leaves out a portion. This sample has some 150,000 clones, with 75% to 90% found just once. Germline-derived CDR1 and CDR2 are SGHNT and YYREEE (reference sequence). V dropped 0 bases and J dropped 4; count of bases not matched to a gene: 4. The CDR3 has 15 residues. The chain uses TRBV5-4 and TRBJ1-3; TRBD1 agrees at 7 bases. The receptor comes from a woman aged 25 to 45 in good health and CMV-seronegative. Sample: PBMCs. In DNA, the CDR3 is TGTGCCAGCAGCTTGGACCCACAGGGGGGAAACACCATATATTTT. This codes for CASSLDPQGGNTIYF.